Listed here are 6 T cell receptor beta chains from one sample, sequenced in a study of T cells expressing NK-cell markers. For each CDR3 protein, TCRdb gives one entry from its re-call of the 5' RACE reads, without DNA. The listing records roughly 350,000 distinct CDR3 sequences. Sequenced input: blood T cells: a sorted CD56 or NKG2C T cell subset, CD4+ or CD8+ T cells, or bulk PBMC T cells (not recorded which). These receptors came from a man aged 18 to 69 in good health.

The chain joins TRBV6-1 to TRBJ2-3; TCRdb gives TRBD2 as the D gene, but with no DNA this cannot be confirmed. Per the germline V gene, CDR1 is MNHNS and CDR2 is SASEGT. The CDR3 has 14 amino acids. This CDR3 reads CASSRTSGGATQYF.

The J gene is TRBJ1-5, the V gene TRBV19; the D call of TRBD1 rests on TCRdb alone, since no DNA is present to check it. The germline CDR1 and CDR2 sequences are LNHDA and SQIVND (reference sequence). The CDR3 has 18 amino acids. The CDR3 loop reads CASSKAWGTGEKGQPQHF.

The CDR3 sequence: CASSVARADTQYF. The rearrangement uses TRBV7-3 and TRBJ2-3. Germline V gene data show CDR1 as SGHTA and CDR2 as FQGTGA. This CDR3 comprises 13 residues.

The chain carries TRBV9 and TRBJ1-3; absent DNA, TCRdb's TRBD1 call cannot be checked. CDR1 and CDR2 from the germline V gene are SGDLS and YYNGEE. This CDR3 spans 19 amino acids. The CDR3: CASSFFIVRVPVSGNTIYF.

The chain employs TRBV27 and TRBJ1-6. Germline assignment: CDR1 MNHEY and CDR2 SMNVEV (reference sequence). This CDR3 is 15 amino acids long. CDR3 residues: CASSLVGSGNSPLHF.

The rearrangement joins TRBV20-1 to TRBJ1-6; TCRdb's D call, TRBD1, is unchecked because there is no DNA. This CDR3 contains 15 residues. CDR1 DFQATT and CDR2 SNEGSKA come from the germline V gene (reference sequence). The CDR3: CSARLRDIPYPPLHF.